One and the same sample provided the 23 T cell receptor beta chains below, sequenced in a study of blood T cell repertoires in COVID-19. Assay: immunoSEQ multiplex PCR; the TCRdb copy retains only in-frame clones and omits some. The table lists roughly 200,000 clones, roughly 91% of them singletons. Sequencing was done on a sample of PBMCs or T cells enriched from blood (not recorded which). Every receptor here comes from a woman under 40 with acute COVID-19.

The chain carries TRBV6-5 and TRBJ1-2, with 9 bases fitting TRBD1. V lost 6 bases, J lost 5 bases, and 4 bases stayed unmatched. Germline V CDR1 and CDR2: MNHEY, SVGAGI. The CDR3 has 13 amino acids. CDR3 DNA: TGTGCCAGCAGCCCGACAGGGGGATATGGCTACACCTTC. Translated, it gives CASSPTGGYGYTF.

This chain connects TRBV10-1 to TRBJ2-3, with 10 bases identical to TRBD1. This CDR3 spans 14 amino acids. Trimming cost V 2 bases and J 4 bases; bases outside gene matches: 0. Germline V CDR1 and CDR2: WNHNN, SYGVQD (reference sequence). The CDR3 bases are TGCGCCAGCAGTGAGGGGACAGGGGCAGATACGCAGTATTTT. Protein: CASSEGTGADTQYF.

The chain combines TRBV19 with TRBJ2-7, with TRBD1 as a possible D gene (5 bases). The CDR3 consists of 13 residues. Germline lookup yields CDR1 LNHDA and CDR2 SQIVND (reference sequence). Trimming cost V 0 bases and J 6 bases, with 9 bases left between them. The CDR3 DNA sequence: TGTGCCAGTAGTATAGACAGGGCTGCCGAGCAGTACTTC. As protein: CASSIDRAAEQYF. The variable domain in full, completed from reference TRBV19 and TRBJ2-7, reads DGGITQSPKYLFRKEGQNVTLSCEQNLNHDAMYWYRQDPGQGLRLIYYSQIVNDFQKGDIAEGYSVSREKKESFPLTVTSAQKNPTAFYLCASSIDRAAEQYFGPGTRLTVT.

This rearrangement joins TRBV27 to TRBJ1-5, with a weak D call TRBD1 (6 bases). This CDR3 is built from 13 residues. Trimming pared 5 bases from V and 4 bases from J, leaving 9 bases between. CDR1 MNHEY and CDR2 SMNVEV come from the germline V gene (reference sequence). The CDR3 DNA follows: TGTGCCAGCAGTGCCGACAGGAATCAGCCCCAGCATTTT. Its translation is CASSADRNQPQHF.

This clone was seen more than once but under ten times. The V gene is TRBV20-1, the J gene TRBJ2-7; maybe TRBD1 (5 bases). CDR1 is DFQATT, CDR2 SNEGSKA, per germline (reference sequence). V lost 3 bases to trimming and J lost 2 bases, with 11 bases between them. CDR3 length: 13 amino acids. The CDR3 nucleotides read TGCAGTGCTAGTGAAGGGGATCCCTACGAGCAGTACTTC. Encoded protein: CSASEGDPYEQYF.

This clone was recorded once. The chain couples TRBV29-1 to TRBJ2-6, with TRBD2 as a possible D gene (6 bases). The germline CDR1 and CDR2 sequences are SQVTM and ANQGSEA. This CDR3 comprises 16 residues. Trimming removed 7 bases from V and 1 base from J, with 17 bases in between. In DNA, the CDR3 is TGCAGCGCTCTAGGAGGGGCGGATTCTGGGGCCAACGTCCTGACTTTC. Translation: CSALGGADSGANVLTF. The whole variable domain, remainder taken from reference TRBV29-1 and TRBJ2-6, is SAVISQKPSRDICQRGTSLTIQCQVDSQVTMMFWYRQQPGQSLTLIATANQGSEATYESGFVIDKFPISRPNLTFSTLTVSNMSPEDSSIYLCSALGGADSGANVLTFGAGSRLTVL.

The chain links TRBV19 to TRBJ1-2; perhaps TRBD1 as D (6 bases). From germline, CDR1 is LNHDA and CDR2 SQIVND (reference sequence). Deletions cut 2 bases from V and 4 bases from J, with 11 bases between. The CDR3 is 14 amino acids. The CDR3 bases are TGTGCCAGTAGTATATCTCGGGACACCTATGGCTACACCTTC. This gives the protein CASSISRDTYGYTF.

In its sample, this clone was seen once. The V and J genes are TRBV28 and TRBJ2-3; 8 bases agree with TRBD1. After removal of 7 bases from V and 1 base from J, the junction contained 7 bases not matched to a gene. Germline values: CDR1 MDHEN, CDR2 SYDVKM. CDR3 length: 15 amino acids. The CDR3 is CASKAGGFRTDTQYF. The CDR3 DNA reads TGTGCCAGCAAGGCAGGGGGCTTCCGCACAGATACGCAGTATTTT.

This sequence joins TRBV5-8 and TRBJ2-7, with D perhaps matching TRBD2 (6 bases). CDR1 is SGHTS and CDR2 is YDEGEE in the germline V gene. The V end lost 2 bases, the J end lost 4 bases, and 19 bases lay between the germline ends. The CDR3 length is 16 residues. The CDR3: CASSLGTSPLPYEQYF. The CDR3 DNA reads TGTGCCAGCAGCTTAGGAACTAGCCCGCTTCCTTACGAGCAGTACTTC. The whole variable domain, remainder taken from reference TRBV5-8 and TRBJ2-7, is EAGVTQSPTHLIKTRGQQATLRCSPISGHTSVYWYQQALGLGLQFLLWYDEGEERNRGNFPPRFSGRQFPNYSSELNVNALELEDSALYLCASSLGTSPLPYEQYFGPGTRLTVT.

J is TRBJ2-2 and V is TRBV4-3; TRBD2 might be the D (5 bases). The CDR3 runs 12 residues. V was pared by 8 bases and J by 7 bases, with 11 bases between. The germline CDR1 and CDR2 sequences are LGHNA and YSLEER. CDR3 DNA: TGCGCCAGCGACTATCAGTTCGGGGAGCTGTTTTTT. Protein product: CASDYQFGELFF.

V and J are TRBV9 and TRBJ2-3; 9 bases map to TRBD2. Germline lookup yields CDR1 SGDLS and CDR2 YYNGEE. With 4 bases clipped from V and 1 base from J, the junction kept 4 bases outside the gene matches. This CDR3 is 15 amino acids long. The CDR3 is CASSPLAGGTDTQYF. CDR3 coding DNA: TGTGCCAGCAGCCCTTTAGCGGGGGGCACAGATACGCAGTATTTT.

The chain links TRBV10-3 to TRBJ1-1, with 7 positions matching TRBD1. The CDR3 contains 15 residues. Germline V CDR1 and CDR2: ENHRY, SYGVKD. The J segment lost 2 bases and the V segment lost 7 bases, leaving 10 bases of the junction unmatched. CDR3 nucleotide sequence: TGTGCCATCAAACCCTCCACAGGGGCAAACACTGAAGCTTTCTTT. Protein sequence: CAIKPSTGANTEAFF.

The chain couples TRBV4-2 to TRBJ2-1; tentatively, D is TRBD2 (6 bases). The CDR3 has 17 amino acids. The germline CDR1 and CDR2 sequences are LGHNA and YNFKEQ. V was clipped by 4 bases and J by 5 bases, with 21 bases between them. The chain's CDR3 is CASSPVGFDSGNNEQFF. DNA for the CDR3: TGTGCCAGCAGCCCCGTTGGCTTTGATAGCGGAAACAATGAGCAGTTCTTC.

This rearrangement joins TRBV6-5 to TRBJ2-5; D gene ambiguous. V lost 7 bases and J lost 4, with 7 bases in between. This CDR3 is built from 11 residues. Germline-derived CDR1 and CDR2 are MNHEY and SVGAGI. The CDR3 loop is CASTVRETQYF. The CDR3, as DNA: TGTGCCAGCACAGTTCGAGAGACCCAGTACTTC.

The chain recombines TRBV7-2 with TRBJ1-6, with TRBD1 matching 9 bases. The CDR3 runs to 17 residues. Germline V gene sequence: CDR1 SGHTA, CDR2 FQGNSA. With V trimmed by 5 bases and J by 7 bases, 12 bases remained unmatched. In nucleotides, the CDR3 is TGTGCCAGCAGCCCGAGGTCCGGGACAGGGACGAATTCACCCCTCCACTTT. This sequence encodes CASSPRSGTGTNSPLHF. Drawing the rest from reference TRBV7-2 and TRBJ1-6, the complete variable domain is GAGVSQSPSNKVTEKGKDVELRCDPISGHTALYWYRQSLGQGLEFLIYFQGNSAPDKSGLPSDRFSAERTGGSVSTLTIQRTQQEDSAVYLCASSPRSGTGTNSPLHFGNGTRLTVT.

The chain carries TRBV27 and TRBJ2-7; D may be TRBD1 (6 bases). V lost 3 bases and J 4 bases, leaving 19 bases between the germline ends. This CDR3 is 16 amino acids long. Germline CDR1 MNHEY, CDR2 SMNVEV (reference sequence). The CDR3 region has the DNA TGTGCCAGCAGTTTCTCTACGGGTCAGGGGACGTACGAGCAGTACTTC. Its translation is CASSFSTGQGTYEQYF.

V gene TRBV14 combines with J gene TRBJ2-7, with D possibly TRBD1 on 6 matching bases. Trimming took off 2 bases at V and 2 bases at J, with 10 bases between the two ends. The CDR3 has 14 residues. CDR1 and CDR2 from the germline V gene are SGHDN and FVKESK. Here the CDR3 reads CASSQTTGPYEQYF. CDR3 nucleotides: TGTGCCAGCAGCCAAACTACAGGGCCCTACGAGCAGTACTTC.

In this sample, this clone turned up a few times. V usage is TRBV6-1 and J usage is TRBJ1-4; TRBD1 matches at 8 bases. CDR1 and CDR2 from the germline V gene are MNHNS and SASEGT. V dropped 1 base and J dropped 7; count of bases not matched to a gene: 2. This CDR3 has 14 residues. Here the CDR3 reads CASSEGTGFEKLFF. The CDR3 DNA is TGTGCCAGCAGTGAAGGGACAGGGTTTGAAAAACTGTTTTTT.

The chain links TRBV5-1 to TRBJ1-2; 9 nucleotides align to TRBD1. Germline CDR1 is SGHRS and CDR2 is YFSETQ. The CDR3 loop spans 15 amino acids. Trimming at V came to 4 bases and at J to 4 bases, leaving 8 bases not matched to a gene. The DNA of the CDR3 is TGCGCCAGCAGCCCAGACAGGGGGGTCCCCTATGGCTACACCTTC. Translated: CASSPDRGVPYGYTF.

This chain joins TRBV6-1 and TRBJ2-6; maybe TRBD1 (5 bases). The CDR3 spans 18 residues. The V and J ends lost 0 bases and 0 bases respectively, with 12 bases between them. In germline, CDR1 is MNHNS, CDR2 SASEGT. The CDR3: CASSEARGQYSGANVLTF. The CDR3 DNA reads TGTGCCAGCAGTGAAGCGCGCGGACAATACTCTGGGGCCAACGTCCTGACTTTC.

For the CDR3, the DNA is TGTGCCAGTAGTATCCAAGGGGGACAGGGGGCGCGGTATGGCTACACCTTC. Translated, it gives CASSIQGGQGARYGYTF. The rearrangement uses TRBV19 and TRBJ1-2; 12 bases are shared with TRBD1. After removal of 3 bases from V and 5 bases from J, the junction contained 10 bases not matched to a gene. CDR1 is LNHDA, CDR2 SQIVND, per germline (reference sequence). This CDR3 has 17 residues.

The chain links TRBV27 to TRBJ1-5; 7 bases are shared with TRBD1. Losses at the gene ends were 6 bases for V and 0 bases for J; bases not matched to a gene: 11. The CDR3 spans 17 residues. Germline assignment: CDR1 MNHEY and CDR2 SMNVEV (reference sequence). This CDR3 reads CASRDRDSLYSNQPQHF. The CDR3 bases are TGTGCCAGCAGAGACCGGGACAGTCTATATAGCAATCAGCCCCAGCATTTT.

The chain couples TRBV5-4 to TRBJ1-1; D gene ambiguous. Between the trimmed V and J ends, which lost 0 bases and 2 bases, there was a span of 11 bases. The CDR3 length is 15 residues. The germline CDR1 and CDR2 sequences are SGHNT and YYREEE (reference sequence). CDR3 nucleotide sequence: TGTGCCAGCAGCTTGGGGGCGGGGTTTAACACTGAAGCTTTCTTT. Amino acid sequence: CASSLGAGFNTEAFF. Full variable domain (outside the CDR3, taken from reference TRBV5-4 and TRBJ1-1): ETGVTQSPTHLIKTRGQQVTLRCSSQSGHNTVSWYQQALGQGPQFIFQYYREEENGRGNFPPRFSGLQFPNYSSELNVNALELDDSALYLCASSLGAGFNTEAFFGQGTRLTVV.